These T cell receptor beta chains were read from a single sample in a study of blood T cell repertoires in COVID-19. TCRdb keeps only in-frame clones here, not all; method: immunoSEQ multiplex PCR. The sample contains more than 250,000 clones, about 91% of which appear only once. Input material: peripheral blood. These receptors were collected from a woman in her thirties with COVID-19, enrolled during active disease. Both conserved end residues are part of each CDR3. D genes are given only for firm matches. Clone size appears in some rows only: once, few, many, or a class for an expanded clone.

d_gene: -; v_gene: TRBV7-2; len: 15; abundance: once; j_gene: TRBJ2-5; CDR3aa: CASSLRTDIQETQYF; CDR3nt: TGTGCCAGCAGCTTAAGGACTGATATACAAGAGACCCAGTACTTC
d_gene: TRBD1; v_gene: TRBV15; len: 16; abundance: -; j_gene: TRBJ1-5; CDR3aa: CATSRDGRDRNQPQHF; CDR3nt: TGTGCCACCAGCAGAGACGGCAGGGACAGGAACCAGCCCCAGCATTTT
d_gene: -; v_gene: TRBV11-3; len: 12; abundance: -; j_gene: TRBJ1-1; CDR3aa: CASSLNSAEAFF; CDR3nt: TGTGCCAGCAGCTTAAACTCCGCTGAAGCTTTCTTT
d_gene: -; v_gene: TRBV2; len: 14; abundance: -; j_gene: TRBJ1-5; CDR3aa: CASSGLKGHQPQHF; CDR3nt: TGTGCCAGCAGTGGATTAAAGGGGCATCAGCCCCAGCATTTT
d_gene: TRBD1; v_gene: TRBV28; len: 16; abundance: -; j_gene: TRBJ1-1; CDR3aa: CASSPSQGVQNTEAFF; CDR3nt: TGTGCCAGCAGCCCCTCCCAGGGGGTCCAGAACACTGAAGCTTTCTTT
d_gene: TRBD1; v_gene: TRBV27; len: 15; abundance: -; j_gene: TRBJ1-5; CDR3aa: CASSFGRGPHQPQHF; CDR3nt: TGTGCCAGCAGTTTTGGCAGGGGGCCCCATCAGCCCCAGCATTTT
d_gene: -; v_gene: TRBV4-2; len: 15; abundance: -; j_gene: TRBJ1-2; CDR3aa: CASSQEKGPAYGYTF; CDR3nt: TGTGCCAGCAGCCAAGAAAAGGGGCCGGCCTATGGCTACACCTTC
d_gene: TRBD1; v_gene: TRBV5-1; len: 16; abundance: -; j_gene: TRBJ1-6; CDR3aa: CASSLGGTGENSPLHF; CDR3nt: TGCGCCAGCAGCTTGGGCGGGACAGGGGAGAATTCACCCCTCCACTTT
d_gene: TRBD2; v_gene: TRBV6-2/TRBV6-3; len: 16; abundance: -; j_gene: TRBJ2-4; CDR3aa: CASSSGLAGGLYIQYF; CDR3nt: TGTGCCAGCAGTTCGGGACTAGCGGGGGGGCTTTACATTCAGTACTTC
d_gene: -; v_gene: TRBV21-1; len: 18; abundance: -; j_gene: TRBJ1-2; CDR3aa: CAPSGKGPRDLSNYGYTF; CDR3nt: TGTGCCCCGTCAGGGAAGGGCCCCCGCGATCTCTCTAACTATGGCTACACCTTC
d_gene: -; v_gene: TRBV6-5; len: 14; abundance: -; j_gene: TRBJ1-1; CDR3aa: CASSYSSRGAEAFF; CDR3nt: TGTGCCAGCAGTTACTCGAGCAGGGGCGCTGAAGCCTTCTTT
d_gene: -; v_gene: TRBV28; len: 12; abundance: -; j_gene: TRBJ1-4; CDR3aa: CASSSTLDSPHF; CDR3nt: TGTGCCAGCAGTTCAACCTTGGACAGTCCCCATTTT
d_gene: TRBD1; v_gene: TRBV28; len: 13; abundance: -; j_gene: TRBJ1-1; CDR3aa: CASRFGTGNEAFF; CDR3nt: TGTGCCAGCAGGTTCGGGACAGGGAATGAAGCTTTCTTT
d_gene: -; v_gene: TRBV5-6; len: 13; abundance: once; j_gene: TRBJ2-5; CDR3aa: CASSLAEGATQYF; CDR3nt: TGTGCCAGCAGCTTGGCGGAGGGCGCGACCCAGTACTTC
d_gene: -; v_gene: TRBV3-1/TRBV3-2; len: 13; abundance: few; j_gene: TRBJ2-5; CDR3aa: CASSQGARETQYF; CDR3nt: TGTGCCAGCAGCCAAGGAGCCCGAGAGACCCAGTACTTC
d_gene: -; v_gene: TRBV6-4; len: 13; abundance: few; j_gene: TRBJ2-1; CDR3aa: CASSDSGVNEQFF; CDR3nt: TGTGCCAGCAGTGATTCAGGGGTCAATGAGCAGTTCTTC
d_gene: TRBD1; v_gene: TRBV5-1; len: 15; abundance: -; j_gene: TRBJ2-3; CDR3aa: CASSLETGGTDTQYF; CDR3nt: TGCGCCAGCAGCCTCGAGACAGGGGGCACAGATACGCAGTATTTT
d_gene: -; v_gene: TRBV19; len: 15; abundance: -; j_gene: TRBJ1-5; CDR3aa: CASSIDRGNNQPQHF; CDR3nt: TGTGCCAGTAGTATAGACAGGGGTAACAATCAGCCCCAGCATTTT
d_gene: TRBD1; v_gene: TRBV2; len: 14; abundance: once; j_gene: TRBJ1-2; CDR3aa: CASSLGQGIYGYTF; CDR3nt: TGTGCCAGCAGCTTGGGACAGGGGATCTATGGCTACACCTTC
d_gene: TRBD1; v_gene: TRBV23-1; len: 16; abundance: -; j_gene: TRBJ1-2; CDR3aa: CASSHHGQGEEDGYTF; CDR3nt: TGCGCCAGCAGTCATCATGGACAGGGCGAGGAGGATGGCTACACCTTC
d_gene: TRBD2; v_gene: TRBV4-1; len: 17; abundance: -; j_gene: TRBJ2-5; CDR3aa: CASSRWVASGAQETQYF; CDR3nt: TGCGCCAGCAGCCGGTGGGTGGCTAGCGGGGCCCAAGAGACCCAGTACTTC
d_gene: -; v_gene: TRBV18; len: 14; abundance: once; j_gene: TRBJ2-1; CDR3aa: CASSPVAGYHEQFF; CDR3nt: TGTGCCAGCTCACCCGTTGCGGGATATCATGAGCAGTTCTTC
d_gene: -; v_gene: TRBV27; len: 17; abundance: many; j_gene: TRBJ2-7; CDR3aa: CASSFSRTRGALYEQYF; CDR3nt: TGTGCCAGCAGCTTTAGCCGAACCCGGGGGGCCCTCTACGAGCAGTACTTC
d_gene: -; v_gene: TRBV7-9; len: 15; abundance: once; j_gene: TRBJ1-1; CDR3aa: CASSLDGRGYTEAFF; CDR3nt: TGTGCCAGCAGCTTAGACGGCAGGGGATACACTGAAGCTTTCTTT
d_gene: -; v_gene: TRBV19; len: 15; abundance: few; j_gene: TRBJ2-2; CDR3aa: CASSPGTTNTGELFF; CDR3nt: TGTGCCAGTAGTCCCGGGACAACGAACACCGGGGAGCTGTTTTTT
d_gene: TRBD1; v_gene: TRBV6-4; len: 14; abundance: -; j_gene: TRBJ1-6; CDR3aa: CASRAGTDNSPLHF; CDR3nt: TGTGCCAGCAGGGCCGGGACAGATAATTCACCCCTCCACTTT
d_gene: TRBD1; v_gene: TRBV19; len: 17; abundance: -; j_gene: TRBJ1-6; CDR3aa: CASSIGTGQGKNSPLHF; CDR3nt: TGTGCCAGTAGTATTGGAACCGGACAGGGAAAGAATTCACCCCTCCACTTT
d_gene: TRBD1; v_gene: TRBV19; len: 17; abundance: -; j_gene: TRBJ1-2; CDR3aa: CASSIDHWDRGRGGYTF; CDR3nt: TGTGCCAGTAGTATAGACCACTGGGACAGGGGAAGGGGTGGCTACACCTTC
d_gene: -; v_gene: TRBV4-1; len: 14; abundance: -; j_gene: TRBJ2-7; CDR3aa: CASSQLDRDYEQYF; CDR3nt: TGCGCCAGCAGCCAGTTGGACAGAGACTACGAGCAGTACTTC
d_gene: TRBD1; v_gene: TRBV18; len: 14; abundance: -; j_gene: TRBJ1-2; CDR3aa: CASSPPGTGEGYTF; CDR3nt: TGTGCCAGCTCACCACCCGGGACAGGGGAGGGCTACACCTTC
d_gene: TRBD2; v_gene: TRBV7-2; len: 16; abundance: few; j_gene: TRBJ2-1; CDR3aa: CASSLGLAGAEGGQFF; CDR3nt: TGTGCCAGCAGCTTAGGACTAGCGGGGGCCGAAGGAGGGCAGTTCTTC
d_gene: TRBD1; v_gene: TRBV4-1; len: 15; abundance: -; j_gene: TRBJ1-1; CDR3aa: CASSPHTGVRGEAFF; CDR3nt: TGCGCCAGCAGCCCGCACACAGGGGTGAGGGGCGAAGCTTTCTTT
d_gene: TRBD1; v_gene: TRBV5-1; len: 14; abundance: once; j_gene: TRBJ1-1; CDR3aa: CASSLAGQGTEAFF; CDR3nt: TGCGCCAGCAGCTTGGCCGGACAGGGTACTGAAGCTTTCTTT
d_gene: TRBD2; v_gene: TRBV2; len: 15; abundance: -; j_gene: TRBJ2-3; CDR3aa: CASSGLAGLTDTQYF; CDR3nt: TGTGCCAGCAGTGGGCTAGCGGGGCTGACAGATACGCAGTATTTT
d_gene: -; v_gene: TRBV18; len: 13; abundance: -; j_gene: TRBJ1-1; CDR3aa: CASSPIQGTEAFF; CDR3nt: TGTGCCAGCTCACCCATACAGGGAACTGAAGCTTTCTTT
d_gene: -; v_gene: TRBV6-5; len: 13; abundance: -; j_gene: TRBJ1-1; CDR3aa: CASSLTSGTEAFF; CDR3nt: TGTGCCAGCAGTCTAACTTCGGGCACTGAAGCTTTCTTT
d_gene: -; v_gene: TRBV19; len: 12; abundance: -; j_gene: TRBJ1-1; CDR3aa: CASSISDTEAFF; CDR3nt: TGTGCCAGTAGTATCAGTGACACTGAAGCTTTCTTT
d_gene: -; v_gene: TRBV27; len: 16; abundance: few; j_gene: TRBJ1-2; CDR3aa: CASSEFYPLRGYGYTF; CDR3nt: TGTGCCAGCAGTGAGTTTTATCCCCTCCGGGGGTATGGCTACACCTTC
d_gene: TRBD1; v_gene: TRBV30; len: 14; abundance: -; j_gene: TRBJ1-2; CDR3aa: CAWRRQGTHYGYTF; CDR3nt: TGTGCCTGGCGGCGACAGGGTACGCACTATGGCTACACCTTC
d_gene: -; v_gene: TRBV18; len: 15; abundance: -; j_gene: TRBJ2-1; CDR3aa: CASSPTGLGQDEQFF; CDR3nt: TGTGCCAGCTCACCAACCGGGCTGGGGCAGGATGAGCAGTTCTTC
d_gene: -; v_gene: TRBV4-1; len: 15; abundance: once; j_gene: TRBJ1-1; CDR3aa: CASSGRLRVNTEAFF; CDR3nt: TGCGCCAGCAGCGGCCGCCTCAGGGTAAACACTGAAGCTTTCTTT
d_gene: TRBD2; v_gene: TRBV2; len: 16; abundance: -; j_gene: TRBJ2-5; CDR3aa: CASTPRPGLDGETQYF; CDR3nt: TGTGCCAGCACTCCACGACCGGGACTAGACGGAGAGACCCAGTACTTC
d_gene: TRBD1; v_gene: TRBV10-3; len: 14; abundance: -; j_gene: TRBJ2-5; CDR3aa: CAISGTGPQETQYF; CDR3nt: TGTGCCATCAGTGGGACAGGACCACAAGAGACCCAGTACTTC
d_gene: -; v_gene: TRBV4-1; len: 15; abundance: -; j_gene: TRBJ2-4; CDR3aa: CASRASGSAKNIQYF; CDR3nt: TGCGCCAGCAGGGCCAGCGGGTCAGCCAAAAACATTCAGTACTTC
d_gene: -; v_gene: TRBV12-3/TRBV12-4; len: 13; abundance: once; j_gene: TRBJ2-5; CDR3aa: CASSLAGRETQYF; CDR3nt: TGTGCCAGCAGTTTGGCGGGACGGGAGACCCAGTACTTC
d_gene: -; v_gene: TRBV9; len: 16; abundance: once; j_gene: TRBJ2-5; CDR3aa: CASSVALGLTQETQYF; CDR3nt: TGTGCCAGCAGCGTAGCATTAGGACTCACCCAAGAGACCCAGTACTTC
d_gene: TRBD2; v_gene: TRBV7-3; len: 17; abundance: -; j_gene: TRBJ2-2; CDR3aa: CASSFAAGEMNTGELFF; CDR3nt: TGTGCCAGCAGCTTCGCAGCGGGGGAGATGAACACCGGGGAGCTGTTTTTT
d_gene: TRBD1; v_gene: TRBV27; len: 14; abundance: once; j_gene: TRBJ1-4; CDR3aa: CASSSGTVGEKLFF; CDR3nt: TGTGCCAGCAGTTCCGGGACAGTAGGAGAAAAACTGTTTTTT
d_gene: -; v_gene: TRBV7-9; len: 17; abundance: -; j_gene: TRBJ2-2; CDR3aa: CASSLPAGQPNTGELFF; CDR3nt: TGTGCCAGCAGCTTACCGGCCGGACAGCCGAACACCGGGGAGCTGTTTTTT
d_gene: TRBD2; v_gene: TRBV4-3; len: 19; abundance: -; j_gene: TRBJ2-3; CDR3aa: CASSQARDPSGGYTDTQYF; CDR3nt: TGCGCCAGCAGCCAAGCCCGTGATCCTAGCGGGGGCTACACAGATACGCAGTATTTT
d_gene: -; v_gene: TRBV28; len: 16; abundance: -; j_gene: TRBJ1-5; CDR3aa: CASIGQGLFRNQPQHF; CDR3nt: TGTGCCAGCATCGGGCAGGGCTTGTTTCGCAATCAGCCCCAGCATTTT
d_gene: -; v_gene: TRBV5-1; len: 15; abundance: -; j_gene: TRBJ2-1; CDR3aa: CASSLAEGAYNEQFF; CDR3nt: TGCGCCAGCAGCTTGGCTGAGGGAGCATACAATGAGCAGTTCTTC
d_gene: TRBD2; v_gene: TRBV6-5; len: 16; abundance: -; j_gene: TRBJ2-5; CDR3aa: CASSYGASGGQETQYF; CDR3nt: TGTGCCAGCAGTTACGGCGCTAGCGGGGGCCAAGAGACCCAGTACTTC